This T cell receptor beta chain was identified during a study of ipilimumab plus nivolumab after autologous stem cell transplantation. Overall study: Patients received a median of roughly five ipilimumab and roughly 8 nivolumab doses. The myeloma cohort included high-risk transplant-naive patients and patients relapsing within 3 years of a first autologous transplant.

Data came from immunoSEQ multiplex PCR; TCRdb stores just in-frame clones and leaves some out. The profile covers 43,000 or so clones, with 88% appearing a single time and 0.7% to 0.95% taken by the ten largest. Checkpoint therapy with ipilimumab 1 mg/kg began 14 to 28 days after transplant. Through week 26, nivolumab 3 mg/kg IV was given weeks 1, 4, 7, 10, then biweekly. Deletions cut 4 bases from V and 1 base from J, with 6 bases between. The CDR3 runs 14 residues. Germline CDR1 and CDR2: SGHRS and YFSETQ. The chain combines TRBV5-1 with TRBJ2-6, with D uncertain. The sequence was collected from a male donor with multiple myeloma. Sequencing was performed on PBMCs, taken in a trial of ipilimumab plus nivolumab as post-transplant consolidation. In DNA form, the CDR3 reads TGCGCCAGCAGCGATAGGTCTGGGGCCAACGTCCTGACTTTC. Protein sequence: CASSDRSGANVLTF. The whole variable domain, remainder taken from reference TRBV5-1 and TRBJ2-6, is KAGVTQTPRYLIKTRGQQVTLSCSPISGHRSVSWYQQTPGQGLQFLFEYFSETQRNKGNFPGRFSGRQFSNSRSEMNVSTLELGDSALYLCASSDRSGANVLTFGAGSRLTVL.